This record looks at one TCR beta chain sequence and its context. No cognate antigen has been identified for it. Per-base quality was not reported, and no clone a single base away is much larger than it. This entry is derived from a study of blood T cell repertoires in COVID-19 (dated by TCRdb to about 2020). Regarding the research as a whole: Collaborator samples came from the United States, Italy and Spain and covered acute and convalescent phases of COVID-19. Samples were obtained from the ongoing ImmuneRACE study (first 160 participants) and from over a thousand subjects provided by 6 global collaborators. Where available, HLA class I and class II types were taken from metadata supplied by the sample provider and were not determined by assay-based typing. The repertoires were made available in a free public database intended to serve as a resource for research on the immune response to SARS-CoV-2. The material from the prospective study consisted of cDNA or gDNA derived from T cells, B-cell-depleted T cells, or PBMCs. Nearly every sample came with metadata listing a de-identified subject ID, COVID-19 status, age in years and sex. Deeply sampled blood TCRbeta repertoires from subjects exposed to, actively infected with, or recovered from COVID-19 were included in the dataset.

At one collaborating source in Seattle, patients were enrolled during active infection and were followed longitudinally through the course of disease. Whole blood was collected in K2EDTA tubes by collaborating institutions according to the institutions' own protocols. Collaborator samples were shipped for TCRbeta analysis as frozen whole blood, isolated PBMCs, or DNA extracted from either sample type. The research as a whole found: The amount of clinical and demographic metadata varied by source and participant and was provided uncurated.

TCRbeta CDR3 regions were amplified from genomic DNA by means of the immunoSEQ Assay, a bias-controlled multiplex PCR. Concerning the study's data processing: Nucleated cell counts per sample were estimated from amplification of reference gene primers within the assay. To quantify the absolute abundance of each unique TCRbeta CDR3 rearrangement, sequence reads were collapsed and filtered. For each sample, productive Simpson clonality was calculated as the square root of Simpson's diversity index over productive rearrangements. This immuneACCESS table, as held by TCRdb, lists in-frame sequences with V and J called but not all clones. Of the missing ones, under half trace to an unresolved V gene in checked studies; the others have no known cause. V, J and clone size reflect that table, while D and trimming were determined from the DNA. The sample table records approximately 250,000 clones; about nine tenths of these occur just once. Roughly 0.89% of the sample rests with the top ten.

Material: peripheral blood. The TCR sequence derives from a man aged 25-45 years with COVID-19, enrolled during active disease.

Read as DNA, the sequence is TGTGCCAGCAGCCAACACGGGGAAAACACCATATATTTT. It translates as CASSQHGENTIYF. Rearrangement joined TRBV3-1 (or the pseudogene TRBV3-2) to TRBJ1-3; the D gene lacks a confident call. V and J are truncated by 2 bases and 6 bases respectively, leaving an intervening sequence of 8 bases. CDR1 and CDR2 (LGHDT, YNNKEL) derive from the germline V gene (reference sequence). The CDR3, cysteine through phenylalanine, is 13 amino acids long. Only the CDR3 region is kept as DNA, spanning 39 bases read in frame from base 1.